This section outlines one T cell receptor beta chain sequence together with its context. This specimen belongs to a study of blood T cell repertoires in COVID-19. Overall study: Whether acute or convalescent, the COVID-19 samples came from the United States, Italy and Spain. Sample material is recorded as cDNA or gDNA derived from T cells, B-cell-depleted T cells, or PBMCs.

As originally analysed: Cell counts per sample came from amplifying reference gene primers. TCRdb's copy holds only in-frame clones and misses some; the assay was immunoSEQ multiplex PCR. D and trimming were read from the DNA, whereas the V and J calls and clone size are those reported in that table. Of approximately 110,000 clones listed, about 80% are singletons. Sequencing was done on a sample of peripheral blood. The receptor was derived from a woman in her thirties or forties with acute or convalescent COVID-19.

The CDR3 region has the DNA TGTGCCAGCAGTAAGGACAGGGAGTGGACTGAAGCTTTCTTT. It codes for CASSKDREWTEAFF. This chain joins TRBV6-7 and TRBJ1-1; 8 positions agree with TRBD1. TRBV6-7 is filed as an ORF, its function uncertain. After removal of 5 bases from V and 5 bases from J, the junction contained 7 bases not matched to a gene. The CDR3 runs to 14 residues.